Listed here is a single T cell receptor (beta chain). The sample originates from a study of post-analysis software for immune sequencing data. Germline V lookup: CDR1 KGHSH, CDR2 LQKENI. V lost 6 bases and J lost 3; bases outside the gene matches: 11. This CDR3 has 15 amino acids. Each TCR beta cDNA library carried unique molecular identifiers. One entry per CDR3 protein results from TCRdb running MiXCR on the PCR reads. The sample includes 160,000 or so distinct CDR3 sequences, roughly 35% of them seen just once. This clonotype originated in a girl aged 10 to 17 with multiple sclerosis. The specimen was blood, collected after autologous hematopoietic stem cell transplantation. The chain combines TRBV18 with TRBJ2-7; 7 bases line up with TRBD2. This CDR3 reads CASSAIPSGYYEQYF. In nucleotides, the CDR3 is TGTGCCAGCTCGGCGATCCCTAGCGGCTACTACGAGCAGTACTTC.